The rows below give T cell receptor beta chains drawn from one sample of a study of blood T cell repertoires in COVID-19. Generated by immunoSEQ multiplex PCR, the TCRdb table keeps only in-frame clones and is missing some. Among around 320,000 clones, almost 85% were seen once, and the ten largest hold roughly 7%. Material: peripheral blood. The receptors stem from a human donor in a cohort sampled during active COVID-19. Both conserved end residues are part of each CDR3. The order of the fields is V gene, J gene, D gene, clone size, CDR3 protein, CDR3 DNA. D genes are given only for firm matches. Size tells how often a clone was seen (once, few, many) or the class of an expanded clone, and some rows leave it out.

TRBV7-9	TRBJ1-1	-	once	CASSLWAVMNTEAFF	TGTGCCAGCAGCTTATGGGCAGTCATGAACACTGAAGCTTTCTTT
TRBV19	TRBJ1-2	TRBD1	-	CASSINALVDRVFWRYGYTF	TGTGCCAGTAGTATTAATGCCCTGGTGGACAGGGTATTTTGGCGCTATGGCTACACCTTC
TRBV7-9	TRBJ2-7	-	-	CASSLVTSGGREQYF	TGTGCCAGCAGCTTAGTCACGTCAGGGGGGCGGGAGCAGTACTTC
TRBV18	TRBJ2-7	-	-	CASSPPRATYEQYF	TGTGCCAGCTCACCACCGCGTGCTACCTACGAGCAGTACTTC
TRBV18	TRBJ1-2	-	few	CASSPGANYGYTF	TGTGCCAGCTCACCCGGAGCTAACTATGGCTACACCTTC
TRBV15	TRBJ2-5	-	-	CATSRPGMASQETQYF	TGTGCCACCAGCAGACCTGGTATGGCTAGCCAAGAGACCCAGTACTTC
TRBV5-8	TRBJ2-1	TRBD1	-	CASSLGQGKRKFNEQFF	TGTGCCAGCAGCTTGGGACAGGGTAAAAGGAAATTCAATGAGCAGTTCTTC
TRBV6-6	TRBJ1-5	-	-	CASRMDSSGQPQHF	TGTGCCAGCAGGATGGACAGCTCGGGGCAGCCCCAGCATTTT
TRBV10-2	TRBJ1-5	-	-	CASSESGGGSNQPQHF	TGCGCCAGCAGTGAGTCGGGAGGGGGGAGCAATCAGCCCCAGCATTTT
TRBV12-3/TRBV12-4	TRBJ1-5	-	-	CASSTNRDQPQHF	TGTGCCAGCAGTACAAACAGGGATCAGCCCCAGCATTTT
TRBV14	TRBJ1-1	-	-	CASSQVPPYSDMAFF	TGTGCCAGCAGCCAAGTTCCCCCGTACAGTGATATGGCTTTCTTT
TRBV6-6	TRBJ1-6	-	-	CASRPGGSYNSPLHF	TGTGCCAGCAGGCCGGGGGGCTCATATAATTCACCCCTCCACTTT
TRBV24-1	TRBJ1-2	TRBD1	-	CATSDRDSFNYGYTF	TGTGCCACCAGTGACCGGGACAGTTTTAACTATGGCTACACCTTC
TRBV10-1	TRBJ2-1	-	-	CASSRGFNEQFF	TGCGCCAGCAGTCGGGGGTTCAATGAGCAGTTCTTC
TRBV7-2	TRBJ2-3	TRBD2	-	CASSLLAGRDTQYF	TGTGCCAGCAGCCTGTTAGCGGGGCGGGATACGCAGTATTTT
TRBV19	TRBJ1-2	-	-	CASSRSQPYGYTF	TGTGCCAGTTCAAGGAGTCAACCCTATGGCTACACCTTC
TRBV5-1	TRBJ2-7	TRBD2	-	CASSLVLAGGQEQYF	TGCGCCAGCAGCTTGGTCCTAGCGGGGGGGCAGGAGCAGTACTTC
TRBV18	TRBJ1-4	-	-	CASSLTDSNEKLFF	TGTGCCAGCTCACTGACAGACAGTAATGAAAAACTGTTTTTT
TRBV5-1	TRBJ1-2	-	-	CASSLAGVNYGYTF	TGCGCCAGCAGCTTGGCCGGGGTTAACTATGGCTACACCTTC
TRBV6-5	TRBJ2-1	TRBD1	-	CASSWGTGINEQFF	TGTGCCAGCAGTTGGGGGACAGGGATCAATGAGCAGTTCTTC
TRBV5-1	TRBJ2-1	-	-	CASSLGGHEQFF	TGCGCCAGCAGCTTGGGAGGCCATGAGCAGTTCTTC
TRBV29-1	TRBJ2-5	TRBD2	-	CSVEDQEAGAGYF	TGCAGCGTTGAAGATCAGGAAGCGGGGGCAGGGTACTTC
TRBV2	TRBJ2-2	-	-	CASSVRYQGLFF	TGTGCCAGCAGCGTGAGGTACCAAGGGCTGTTTTTT
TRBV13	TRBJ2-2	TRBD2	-	CASSLGSGGSNTGELFF	TGTGCCAGCAGCTTAGGGAGCGGGGGCTCGAACACCGGGGAGCTGTTTTTT
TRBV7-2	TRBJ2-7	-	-	CASSSDWAYEQYF	TGTGCCAGCAGTTCAGACTGGGCCTACGAGCAGTACTTC